This is a list of T cell receptor beta chains from one sample in a study of cytomegalovirus exposure and HLA in healthy donors. TCRdb keeps only in-frame clones here, not all; method: immunoSEQ multiplex PCR. This table lists roughly 200,000 clones. The sequenced material came from PBMCs. All receptors come from a man aged 25-45 years in good health and CMV-seronegative. The CDR3 runs from the conserved cysteine through the conserved F or W. A D gene is named only where the DNA matches it firmly.

d_gene	j_gene	v_gene	CDR3nt	CDR3aa
.	TRBJ2-7	TRBV29-1	TGCAGCGTTGAAGGGTCTGGGCAAGAGCAGTACTTC	CSVEGSGQEQYF
.	TRBJ1-5	TRBV19	TGCGCCAGTAGCGGGACAATCTATAGCAATCAGCCCCAGCATTTT	CASSGTIYSNQPQHF
.	TRBJ2-2	TRBV18	TGTGCCAGCTCACTACTCCTGGGTCAGGGAATGGAGGAGCTGTTTTTT	CASSLLLGQGMEELFF
.	TRBJ1-1	TRBV7-9	TGTGCCAGCAGCTTAGAAGGGGGGGGGTCTATTGAAGCTTTCTTT	CASSLEGGGSIEAFF
.	TRBJ1-4	TRBV28	TGTGCCAGCAGGCTACAGGGATCTGGTGAAAAACTGTTTTTT	CASRLQGSGEKLFF
TRBD2	TRBJ2-1	TRBV5-4	TGTGCCAGCAGCTTGAGGCTAGCGGCGCACAATGAGCAGTTCTTC	CASSLRLAAHNEQFF
.	TRBJ2-2	TRBV28	TGTGCCAGCACTTTTCGGCGGACCGGGGAGCTGTTTTTT	CASTFRRTGELFF
TRBD2	TRBJ2-7	TRBV4-1	TGCGCCAGCAGCCAAGAGCGGGGGATATCGCTCCGCTACGAGCAGTACTTC	CASSQERGISLRYEQYF
TRBD1	TRBJ1-3	TRBV19	TGTGCCAGTACCCCTCCATGGACAGGCGATTACTCTGGAAACACCATATATTTT	CASTPPWTGDYSGNTIYF
TRBD1	TRBJ2-6	TRBV19	TGTGCCACCCGACAGGGAACTGGGGCCAACGTCCTGACTTTC	CATRQGTGANVLTF
TRBD1	TRBJ1-5	TRBV18	TGTGCCAGCTCGGCGCCAGGGGGTGTAGTTCAGCCCCAGCATTTT	CASSAPGGVVQPQHF
TRBD2	TRBJ2-7	TRBV7-2	TGTGCCAGCAGCTCAAGGACTAGCGGGGGGCCCATCGTATACGAGCAGTACTTC	CASSSRTSGGPIVYEQYF
TRBD2	TRBJ2-2	TRBV2	TGTGCCAGCAGGGACGCTAGCGGGAGGAATACCGGGGAGCTGTTTTTT	CASRDASGRNTGELFF
.	TRBJ1-1	TRBV5-1	TGCGCCAGCAGCTTGGGACAGTCCGTGAACACTGAAGCTTTCTTT	CASSLGQSVNTEAFF
TRBD1	TRBJ2-3	TRBV10-3	TGTGCCATCAGTGAGTCTAAACAGGGGTTTGCAGATACGCAGTATTTT	CAISESKQGFADTQYF
TRBD1	TRBJ1-6	TRBV7-9	TGTGCCAGCAGCTGGTCCGGGACAGTCGGCTCACCCCTCCACTTT	CASSWSGTVGSPLHF
TRBD2	TRBJ2-1	TRBV5-1	TGCGCCAGCAGCCCGGGACTAGCGGAGCGAACCTACAATGAGCAGTTCTTC	CASSPGLAERTYNEQFF
.	TRBJ2-2	TRBV9	TGTGCCAGCAGCGTAGCCACAGGAGATACCGGGGAGCTGTTTTTT	CASSVATGDTGELFF
TRBD2	TRBJ2-5	TRBV2	TGTGCCAGCAGTGGGGCAGCGGGGGGAAAAGAGACCCAGTACTTC	CASSGAAGGKETQYF
TRBD2	TRBJ2-1	TRBV7-7	TGTGCCAGCAGCCCTAGCGGGGGACCCTACAATGAGCAGTTCTTC	CASSPSGGPYNEQFF
TRBD1	TRBJ1-1	TRBV7-2	TGTGCCAGCAGCAGGACAGGGAGAGGCACTGAAGCTTTCTTT	CASSRTGRGTEAFF
TRBD1	TRBJ1-1	TRBV9	TGTGCCAGCAGCGTTACAGGGGATTCCTACACTGAAGCTTTCTTT	CASSVTGDSYTEAFF
.	TRBJ1-2	TRBV5-8	TGTGCCAGCAGCTTTGGGGGGACCTCAACTATCGCCGATGGCTACACCTTC	CASSFGGTSTIADGYTF
.	TRBJ1-5	TRBV7-8	TGTGCCAGCAGCTTAGAATCTATGACAGTCTATCAGCCCCAGCATTTT	CASSLESMTVYQPQHF
TRBD1	TRBJ2-6	TRBV5-1	TGCGCCAGCAGCGGAAACCGGGACAGGAGCTATGTTGGGGCCAACGTCCTGACTTTC	CASSGNRDRSYVGANVLTF
.	TRBJ1-4	TRBV7-2	TGTGCCAGCAGCTTTAGCGGCGGTGCAACTAATGAAAAACTGTTTTTT	CASSFSGGATNEKLFF
TRBD1	TRBJ1-4	TRBV11-2	TGTGCCAGCGGGACAGGGGAAGAAAAACTGTTTTTT	CASGTGEEKLFF
.	TRBJ2-5	TRBV5-4	TGTGCCAGCAGCTTGGGGGGGACTTTAGCCGGAGAGACCCAGTACTTC	CASSLGGTLAGETQYF
.	TRBJ1-1	TRBV9	TGTGCCAGCAGAGCCCCGAGTGGTAGCACTGAAGCTTTCTTT	CASRAPSGSTEAFF
.	TRBJ1-4	TRBV5-1	TGCGCCAGCAGCCGAGGAGGGGAACATGAAAAACTGTTTTTT	CASSRGGEHEKLFF
TRBD1	TRBJ2-7	TRBV7-6	TGTGCCAGCAGCCCCAGGGGGCGTACATCCTACGAGCAGTACTTC	CASSPRGRTSYEQYF
TRBD1	TRBJ2-6	TRBV7-9	TGTGCCAGCAGCTTTCGGACAGGCCGTGACGGGGCCAACGTCCTGACTTTC	CASSFRTGRDGANVLTF
.	TRBJ2-5	TRBV6-1	TGTGCCAGCAGTGAACAAGCCCAAGAGACCCAGTACTTC	CASSEQAQETQYF
.	TRBJ1-1	TRBV6-5	TGTGCCAGCAGTGGTCCTGGGCATCGCACTGAAGCTTTCTTT	CASSGPGHRTEAFF
TRBD1	TRBJ1-6	TRBV7-9	TGTGCCAGCAGCGCCCGACAGGGTAGATCTTATAATTCACCCCTCCACTTT	CASSARQGRSYNSPLHF
.	TRBJ1-1	TRBV11-3	TGTGCCAGCAGCTCACAGGCGGCTGAAGCTTTCTTT	CASSSQAAEAFF
.	TRBJ2-7	TRBV30	TGTGCCTGGAGTACAGGGCTTCCCTACGAGCAGTACTTC	CAWSTGLPYEQYF
.	TRBJ2-7	TRBV29-1	TGCAGCGTTGAAGCCAGGGGCGCCTACGAGCAGTACTTC	CSVEARGAYEQYF
.	TRBJ2-3	TRBV9	TGTGCCAGCAGCGTCGCGACCGGGAATACGCAGTATTTT	CASSVATGNTQYF
.	TRBJ1-2	TRBV10-3	TGTGCCATTCCACTTCCGGGGAGAGACTATGGCTACACCTTC	CAIPLPGRDYGYTF
.	TRBJ2-7	TRBV30	TGTGCCTGGAGTGTACGAGTATTTACAGGGCATTGGATCGAGCAGTACTTC	CAWSVRVFTGHWIEQYF
.	TRBJ1-1	TRBV14	TGTGCCAGCAGCCAAGGTGGGCTTGAAGCTTTCTTT	CASSQGGLEAFF
TRBD2	TRBJ2-3	TRBV6-1	TGTGCCAGCAGCTCCGGGACTAGCGGCACAGATACGCAGTATTTT	CASSSGTSGTDTQYF
TRBD1	TRBJ1-6	TRBV7-6	TGTGCCAGCAGCTTAGTAGAGGGGGCGAATTCACCCCTCCACTTT	CASSLVEGANSPLHF